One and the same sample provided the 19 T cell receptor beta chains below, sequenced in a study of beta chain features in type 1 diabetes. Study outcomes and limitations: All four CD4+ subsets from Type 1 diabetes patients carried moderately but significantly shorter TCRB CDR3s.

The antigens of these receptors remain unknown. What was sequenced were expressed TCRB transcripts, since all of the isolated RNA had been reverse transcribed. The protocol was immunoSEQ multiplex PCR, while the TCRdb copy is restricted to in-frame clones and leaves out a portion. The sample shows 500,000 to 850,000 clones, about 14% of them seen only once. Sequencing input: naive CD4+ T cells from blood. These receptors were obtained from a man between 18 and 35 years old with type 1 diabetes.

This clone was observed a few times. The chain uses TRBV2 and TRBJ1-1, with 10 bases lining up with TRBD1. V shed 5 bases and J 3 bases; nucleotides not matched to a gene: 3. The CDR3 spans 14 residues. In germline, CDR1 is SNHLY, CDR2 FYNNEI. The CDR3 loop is CASSWTGGYTEAFF. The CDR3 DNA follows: TGTGCCAGCAGTTGGACAGGGGGATACACTGAAGCTTTCTTT.

The CDR3 coding sequence is TGTGCCATCAGTGAGTCAGGAACGACTAGCGGGAGCTACAATGAGCAGTTCTTC. It specifies CAISESGTTSGSYNEQFF. The chain uses TRBV10-3 and TRBJ2-1, with 12 positions matching TRBD2. The CDR3 extends over 18 amino acids. Germline values: CDR1 ENHRY, CDR2 SYGVKD. The V gene end was trimmed by 0 bases and the J gene end by 3 bases; junction bases not matched to a gene: 6.

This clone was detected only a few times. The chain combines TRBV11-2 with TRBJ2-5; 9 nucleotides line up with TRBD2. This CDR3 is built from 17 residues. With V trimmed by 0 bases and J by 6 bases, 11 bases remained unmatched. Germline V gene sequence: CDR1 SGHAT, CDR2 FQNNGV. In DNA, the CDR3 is TGTGCCAGCAGCTTAGATATCGCGGGAGGGTCCTGGAAGACCCAGTACTTC. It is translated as CASSLDIAGGSWKTQYF. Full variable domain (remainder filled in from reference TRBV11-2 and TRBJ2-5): EAGVAQSPRYKIIEKRQSVAFWCNPISGHATLYWYQQILGQGPKLLIQFQNNGVVDDSQLPKDRFSAERLKGVDSTLKIQPAKLEDSAVYLCASSLDIAGGSWKTQYFGPGTRLLVL.

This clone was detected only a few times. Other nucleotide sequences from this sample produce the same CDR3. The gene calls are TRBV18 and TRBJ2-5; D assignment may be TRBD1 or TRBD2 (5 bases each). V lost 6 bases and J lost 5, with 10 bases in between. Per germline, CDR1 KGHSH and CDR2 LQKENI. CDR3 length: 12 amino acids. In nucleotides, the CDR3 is TGTGCCAGCTCCCCGAGGGGCGAGACCCAGTACTTC. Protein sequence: CASSPRGETQYF.

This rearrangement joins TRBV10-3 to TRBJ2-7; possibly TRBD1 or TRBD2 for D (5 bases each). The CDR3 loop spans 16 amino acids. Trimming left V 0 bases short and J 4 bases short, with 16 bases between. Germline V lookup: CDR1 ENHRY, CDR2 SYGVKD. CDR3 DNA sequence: TGTGCCATCAGTGAGTCCTCCGGGACGGTTGCGTACGAGCAGTACTTC. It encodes CAISESSGTVAYEQYF.

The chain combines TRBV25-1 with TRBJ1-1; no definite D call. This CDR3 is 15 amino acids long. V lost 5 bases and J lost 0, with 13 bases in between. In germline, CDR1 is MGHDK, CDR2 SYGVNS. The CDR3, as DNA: TGTGCCAGCAGTTCGCCGGGGAGGCTGAACACTGAAGCTTTCTTT. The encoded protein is CASSSPGRLNTEAFF. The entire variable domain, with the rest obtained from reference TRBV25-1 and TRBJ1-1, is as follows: EADIYQTPRYLVIGTGKKITLECSQTMGHDKMYWYQQDPGMELHLIHYSYGVNSTEKGDLSSESTVSRIRTEHFPLTLESARPSHTSQYLCASSSPGRLNTEAFFGQGTRLTVV.

This CDR3 reads CASSSPSGGAGETQYF. The CDR3 DNA follows: TGTGCCAGCAGCTCGCCTAGCGGGGGGGCGGGTGAGACCCAGTACTTC. The rearrangement uses TRBV7-2 and TRBJ2-5; 12 nucleotides match TRBD2. V lost 4 bases to trimming and J lost 5 bases; unmatched junction nucleotides: 8. In germline, CDR1 is SGHTA, CDR2 FQGNSA. The CDR3 is 16 amino acids.

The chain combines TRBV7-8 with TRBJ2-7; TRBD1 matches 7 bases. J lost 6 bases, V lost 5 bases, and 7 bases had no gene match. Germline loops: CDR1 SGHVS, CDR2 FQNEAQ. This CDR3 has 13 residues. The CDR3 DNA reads TGTGCCAGCAGCCCGACAGGGTGGGGCGAGCAGTACTTC. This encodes CASSPTGWGEQYF.

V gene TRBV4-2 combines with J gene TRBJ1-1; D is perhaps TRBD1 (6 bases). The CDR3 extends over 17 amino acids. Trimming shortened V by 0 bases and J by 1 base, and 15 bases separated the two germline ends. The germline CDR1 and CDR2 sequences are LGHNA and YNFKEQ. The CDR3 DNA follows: TGTGCCAGCAGCCAAGATCGTTGGGGGCCGGCGAACACTGAAGCTTTCTTT. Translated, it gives CASSQDRWGPANTEAFF.

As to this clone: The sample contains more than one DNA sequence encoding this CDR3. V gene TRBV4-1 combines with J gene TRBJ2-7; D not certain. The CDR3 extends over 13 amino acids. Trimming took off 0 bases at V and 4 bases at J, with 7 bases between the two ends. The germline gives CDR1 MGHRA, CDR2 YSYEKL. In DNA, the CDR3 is TGCGCCAGCAGCCAAGATAGAGAGTACGAGCAGTACTTC. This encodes CASSQDREYEQYF.

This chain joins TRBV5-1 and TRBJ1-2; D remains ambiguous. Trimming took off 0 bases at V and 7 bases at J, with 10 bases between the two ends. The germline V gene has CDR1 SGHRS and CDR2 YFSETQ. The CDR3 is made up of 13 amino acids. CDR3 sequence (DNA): TGCGCCAGCAGCTTGGCTATCGCTTTTGGCTACACCTTC. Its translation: CASSLAIAFGYTF. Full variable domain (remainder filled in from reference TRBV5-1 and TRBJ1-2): KAGVTQTPRYLIKTRGQQVTLSCSPISGHRSVSWYQQTPGQGLQFLFEYFSETQRNKGNFPGRFSGRQFSNSRSEMNVSTLELGDSALYLCASSLAIAFGYTFGSGTRLTVV.

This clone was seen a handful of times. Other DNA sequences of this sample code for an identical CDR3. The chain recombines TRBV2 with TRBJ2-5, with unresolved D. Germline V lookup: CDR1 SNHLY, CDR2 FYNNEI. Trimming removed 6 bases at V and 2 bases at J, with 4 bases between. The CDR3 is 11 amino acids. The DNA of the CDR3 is TGTGCCAGCAGGTCACAAGAGACCCAGTACTTC. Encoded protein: CASRSQETQYF. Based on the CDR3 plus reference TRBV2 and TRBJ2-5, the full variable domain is EPEVTQTPSHQVTQMGQEVILRCVPISNHLYFYWYRQILGQKVEFLVSFYNNEISEKSEIFDDQFSVERPDGSNFTLKIRSTKLEDSAMYFCASRSQETQYFGPGTRLLVL.

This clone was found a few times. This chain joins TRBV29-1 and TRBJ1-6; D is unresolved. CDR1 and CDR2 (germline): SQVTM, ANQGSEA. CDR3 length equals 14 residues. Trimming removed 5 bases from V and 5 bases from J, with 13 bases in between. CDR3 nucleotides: TGCAGCGTTAGAGAGGGAGTAGATAATTCACCCCTCCACTTT. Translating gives CSVREGVDNSPLHF.

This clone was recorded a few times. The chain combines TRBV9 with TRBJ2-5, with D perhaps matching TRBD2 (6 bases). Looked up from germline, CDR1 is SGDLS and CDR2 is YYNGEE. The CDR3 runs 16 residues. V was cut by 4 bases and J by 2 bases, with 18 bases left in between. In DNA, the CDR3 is TGTGCCAGCAGCACCTCGGGGAGCGGGCTACAAGAGACCCAGTACTTC. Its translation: CASSTSGSGLQETQYF.

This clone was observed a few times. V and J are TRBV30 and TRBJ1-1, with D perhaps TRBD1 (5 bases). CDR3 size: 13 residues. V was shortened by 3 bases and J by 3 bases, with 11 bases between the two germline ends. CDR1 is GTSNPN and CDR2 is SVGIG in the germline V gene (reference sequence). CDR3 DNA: TGTGCCTGGAGGGGGACCGCGGACACTGAAGCTTTCTTT. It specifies CAWRGTADTEAFF. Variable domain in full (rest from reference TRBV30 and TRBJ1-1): SQTIHQWPATLVQPVGSPLSLECTVEGTSNPNLYWYRQAAGRGLQLLFYSVGIGQISSEVPQNLSASRPQDRQFILSSKKLLLSDSGFYLCAWRGTADTEAFFGQGTRLTVV.

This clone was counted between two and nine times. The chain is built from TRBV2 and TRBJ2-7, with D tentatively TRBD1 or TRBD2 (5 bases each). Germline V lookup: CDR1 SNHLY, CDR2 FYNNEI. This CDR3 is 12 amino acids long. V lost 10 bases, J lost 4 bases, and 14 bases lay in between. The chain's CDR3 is CATNKEGYEQYF. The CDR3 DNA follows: TGTGCCACCAACAAAGAGGGGTACGAGCAGTACTTC.

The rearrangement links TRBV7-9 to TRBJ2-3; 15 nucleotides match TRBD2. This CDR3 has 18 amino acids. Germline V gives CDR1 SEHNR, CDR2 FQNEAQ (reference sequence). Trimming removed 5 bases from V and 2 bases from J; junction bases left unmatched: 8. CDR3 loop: CASSGTSGGPANTDTQYF. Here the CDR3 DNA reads TGTGCCAGCAGCGGGACTAGCGGGGGGCCCGCTAACACAGATACGCAGTATTTT.

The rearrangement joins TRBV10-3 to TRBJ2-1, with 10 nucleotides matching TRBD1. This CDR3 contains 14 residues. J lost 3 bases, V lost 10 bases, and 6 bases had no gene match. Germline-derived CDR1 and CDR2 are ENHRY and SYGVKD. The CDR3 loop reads CATLGQGIYNEQFF. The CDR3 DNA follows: TGTGCCACGTTGGGACAGGGGATCTACAATGAGCAGTTCTTC.

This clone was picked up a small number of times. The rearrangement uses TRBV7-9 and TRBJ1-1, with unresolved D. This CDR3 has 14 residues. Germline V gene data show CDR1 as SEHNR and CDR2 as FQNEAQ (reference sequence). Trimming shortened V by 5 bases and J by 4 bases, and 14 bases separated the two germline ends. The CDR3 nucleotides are TGTGCCAGCAGCCCGGGCCCGTCGGCCACTGAAGCTTTCTTT. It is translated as CASSPGPSATEAFF.